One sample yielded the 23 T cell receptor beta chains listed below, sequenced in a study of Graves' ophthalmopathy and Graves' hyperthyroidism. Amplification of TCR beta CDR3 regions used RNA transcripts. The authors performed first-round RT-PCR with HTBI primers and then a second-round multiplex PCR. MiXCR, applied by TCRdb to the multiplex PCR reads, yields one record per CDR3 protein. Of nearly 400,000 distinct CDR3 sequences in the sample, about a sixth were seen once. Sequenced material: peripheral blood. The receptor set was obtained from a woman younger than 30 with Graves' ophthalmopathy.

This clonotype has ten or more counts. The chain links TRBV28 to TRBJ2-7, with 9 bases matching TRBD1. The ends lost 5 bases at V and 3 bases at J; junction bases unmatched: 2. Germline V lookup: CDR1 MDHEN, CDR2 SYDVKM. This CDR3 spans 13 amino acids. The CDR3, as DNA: TGTGCCAGCAGTGGGACAGGGTACTACGAGCAGTACTTC. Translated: CASSGTGYYEQYF.

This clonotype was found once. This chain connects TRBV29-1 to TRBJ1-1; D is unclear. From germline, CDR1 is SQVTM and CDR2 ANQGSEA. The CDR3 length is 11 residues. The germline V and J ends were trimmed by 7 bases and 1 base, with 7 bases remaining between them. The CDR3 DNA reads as TGCAGCGCTACTGAGAACACTGAAGCTTTCTTT. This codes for CSATENTEAFF.

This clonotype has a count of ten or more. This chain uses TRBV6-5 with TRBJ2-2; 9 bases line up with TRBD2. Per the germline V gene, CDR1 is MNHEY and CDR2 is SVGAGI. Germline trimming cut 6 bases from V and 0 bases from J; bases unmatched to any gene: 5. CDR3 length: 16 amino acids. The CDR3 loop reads CASRHRLAANTGELFF. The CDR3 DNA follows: TGTGCCAGCAGACATAGACTAGCGGCGAACACCGGGGAGCTGTTTTTT.

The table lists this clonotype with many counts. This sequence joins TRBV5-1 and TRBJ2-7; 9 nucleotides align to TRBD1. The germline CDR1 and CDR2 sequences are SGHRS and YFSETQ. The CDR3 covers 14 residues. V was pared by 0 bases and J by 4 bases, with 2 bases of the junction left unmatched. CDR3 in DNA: TGCGCCAGCAGCTTGGGACAGGGGGTTTACGAGCAGTACTTC. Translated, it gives CASSLGQGVYEQYF.

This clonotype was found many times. Here the CDR3 reads CASSQAGGGSYEQYF. CDR3 in DNA: TGTGCCAGCAGCCAGGCAGGGGGTGGGTCCTACGAGCAGTACTTC. The V gene is TRBV4-2, the J gene TRBJ2-7; 7 bases are a match to TRBD1. Trimming removed 3 bases from V and 1 base from J; junction bases left unmatched: 6. This CDR3 spans 15 amino acids. Germline V gene lookup returns CDR1 LGHNA and CDR2 YNFKEQ.

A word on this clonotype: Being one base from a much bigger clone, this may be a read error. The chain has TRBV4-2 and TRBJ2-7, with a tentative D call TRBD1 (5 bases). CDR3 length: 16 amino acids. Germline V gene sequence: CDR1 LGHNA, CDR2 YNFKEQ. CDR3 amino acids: CVSSQDTQGGAYEQYF. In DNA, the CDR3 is TGTGTCAGCAGCCAAGACACTCAGGGTGGGGCCTACGAGCAGTACTTC.

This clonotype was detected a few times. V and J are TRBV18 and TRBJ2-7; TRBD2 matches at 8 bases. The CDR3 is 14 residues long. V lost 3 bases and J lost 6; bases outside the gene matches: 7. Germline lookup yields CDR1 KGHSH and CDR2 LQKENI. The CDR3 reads CASSPGLEVGEQYF. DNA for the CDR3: TGTGCCAGCTCACCGGGACTAGAAGTCGGCGAGCAGTACTTC.

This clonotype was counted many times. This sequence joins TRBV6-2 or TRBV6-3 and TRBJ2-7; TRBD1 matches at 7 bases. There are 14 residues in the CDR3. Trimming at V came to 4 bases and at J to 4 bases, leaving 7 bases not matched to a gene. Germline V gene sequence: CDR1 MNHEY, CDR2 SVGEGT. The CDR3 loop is CASSWRQGPYEQYF. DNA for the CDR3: TGTGCCAGCAGTTGGAGACAGGGACCATACGAGCAGTACTTC.

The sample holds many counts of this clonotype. This CDR3 reads CASSSWGMNTEAFF. The CDR3, as DNA: TGTGCCAGTAGTAGCTGGGGGATGAACACTGAAGCTTTCTTT. The chain uses TRBV19 and TRBJ1-1; D may be TRBD1 (5 bases). Trimming removed 4 bases from V and 0 bases from J, with 9 bases in between. The CDR3 loop spans 14 amino acids. The germline V gene encodes CDR1 LNHDA and CDR2 SQIVND (reference sequence).

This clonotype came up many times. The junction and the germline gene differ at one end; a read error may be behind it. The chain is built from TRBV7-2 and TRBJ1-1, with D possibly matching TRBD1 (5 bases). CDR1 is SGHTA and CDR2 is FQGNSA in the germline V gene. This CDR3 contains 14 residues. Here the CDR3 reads CAGSKTALNTEAFF. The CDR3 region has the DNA TGTGCCGGCAGCAAGACAGCCCTGAACACTGAAGCTTTCTTT.

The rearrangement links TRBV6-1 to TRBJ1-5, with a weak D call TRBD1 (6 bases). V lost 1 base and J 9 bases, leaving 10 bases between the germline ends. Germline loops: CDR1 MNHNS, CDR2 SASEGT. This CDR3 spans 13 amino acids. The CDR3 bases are TGTGCCAGCAGTGAAGGGCAGGGGTGGCCCCAGCATTTT. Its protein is CASSEGQGWPQHF.

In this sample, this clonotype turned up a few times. CDR3 sequence (DNA): TGTGCCAGCAGCTTAACCCGCGGACGGGGGTATCAGCCCCAGCATTTT. As protein: CASSLTRGRGYQPQHF. The genes are TRBV7-8 and TRBJ1-5; D perhaps matches TRBD1 (5 bases). CDR3 length: 16 amino acids. Germline assignment: CDR1 SGHVS and CDR2 FQNEAQ. V was pared by 2 bases and J by 5 bases, with 16 bases between.

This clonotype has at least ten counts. Here the CDR3 DNA reads TGTGCCAGCAGCTTTAACAGGGGCCACGAGCAGTACTTC. Protein product: CASSFNRGHEQYF. The rearrangement joins TRBV7-2 to TRBJ2-7; 7 nucleotides line up with TRBD1. Germline V gene lookup returns CDR1 SGHTA and CDR2 FQGNSA. CDR3 length: 13 amino acids. Trimming cost V 3 bases and J 5 bases; bases outside gene matches: 4.

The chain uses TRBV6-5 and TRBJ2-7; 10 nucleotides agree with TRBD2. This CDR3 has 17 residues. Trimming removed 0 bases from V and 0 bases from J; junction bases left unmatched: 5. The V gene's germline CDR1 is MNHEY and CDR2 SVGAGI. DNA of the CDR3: TGTGCCAGCAGTTACTCGGGGACTAGCGCTAACTCCTACGAGCAGTACTTC. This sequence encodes CASSYSGTSANSYEQYF.

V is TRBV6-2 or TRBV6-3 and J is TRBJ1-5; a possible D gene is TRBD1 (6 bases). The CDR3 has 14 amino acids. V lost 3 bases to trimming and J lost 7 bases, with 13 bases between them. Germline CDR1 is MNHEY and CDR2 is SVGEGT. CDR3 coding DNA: TGTGCCAGCAGTTATCTAGGGGGAGGACAGCCCCAGCATTTT. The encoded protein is CASSYLGGGQPQHF.

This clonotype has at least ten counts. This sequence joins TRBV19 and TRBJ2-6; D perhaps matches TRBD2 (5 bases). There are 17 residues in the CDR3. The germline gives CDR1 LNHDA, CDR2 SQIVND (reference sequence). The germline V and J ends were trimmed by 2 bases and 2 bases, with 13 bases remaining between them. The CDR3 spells CASSITNNGAGANVLTF. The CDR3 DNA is TGTGCCAGTAGTATAACTAATAACGGGGCTGGGGCCAACGTCCTGACTTTC.

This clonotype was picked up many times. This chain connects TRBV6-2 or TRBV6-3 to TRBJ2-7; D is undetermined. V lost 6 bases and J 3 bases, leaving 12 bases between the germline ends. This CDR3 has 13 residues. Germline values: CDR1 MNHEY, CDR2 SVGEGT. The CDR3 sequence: CASSPEPGYEQYF. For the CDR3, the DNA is TGTGCCAGCAGCCCAGAGCCAGGCTACGAGCAGTACTTC.

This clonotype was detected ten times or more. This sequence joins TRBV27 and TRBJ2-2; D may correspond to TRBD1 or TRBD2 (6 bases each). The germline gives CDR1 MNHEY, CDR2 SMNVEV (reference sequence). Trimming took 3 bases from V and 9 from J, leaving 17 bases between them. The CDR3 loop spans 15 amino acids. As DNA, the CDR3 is TGTGCCAGCAGTTTTAAGGGGGGCGCTTTCCGGGAGCTGTTTTTT. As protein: CASSFKGGAFRELFF.

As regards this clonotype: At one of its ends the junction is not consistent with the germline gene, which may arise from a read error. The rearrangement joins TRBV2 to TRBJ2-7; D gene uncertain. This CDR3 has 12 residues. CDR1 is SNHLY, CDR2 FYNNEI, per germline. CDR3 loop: CASSEVRREQYF. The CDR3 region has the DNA TGTGCCAGCAGCGAAGTCAGAAGAGAGCAGTACTTC.

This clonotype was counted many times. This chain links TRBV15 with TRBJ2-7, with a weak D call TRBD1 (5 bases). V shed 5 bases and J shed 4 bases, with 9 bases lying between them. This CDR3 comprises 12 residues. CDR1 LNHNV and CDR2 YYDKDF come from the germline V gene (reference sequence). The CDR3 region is CATSRQGYEQYF. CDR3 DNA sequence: TGTGCCACCAGCCGGCAGGGTTACGAGCAGTACTTC.

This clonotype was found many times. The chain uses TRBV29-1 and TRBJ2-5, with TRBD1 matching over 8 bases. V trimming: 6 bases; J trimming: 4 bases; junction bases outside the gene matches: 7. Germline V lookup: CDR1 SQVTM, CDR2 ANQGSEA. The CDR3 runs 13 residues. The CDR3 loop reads CSVRQGLVETQYF. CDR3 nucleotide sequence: TGCAGCGTCCGACAGGGGTTGGTAGAGACCCAGTACTTC.

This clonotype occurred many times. CDR3 bases: TGTGCCAGCAGCCAAGGAAGGGCACTCTCGTACCAAGAGACCCAGTACTTC. Translation: CASSQGRALSYQETQYF. V is TRBV14 and J is TRBJ2-5; D gene ambiguous. Germline V lookup: CDR1 SGHDN, CDR2 FVKESK. This CDR3 region has 17 residues. V was pared by 1 base and J by 0 bases, with 15 bases between.

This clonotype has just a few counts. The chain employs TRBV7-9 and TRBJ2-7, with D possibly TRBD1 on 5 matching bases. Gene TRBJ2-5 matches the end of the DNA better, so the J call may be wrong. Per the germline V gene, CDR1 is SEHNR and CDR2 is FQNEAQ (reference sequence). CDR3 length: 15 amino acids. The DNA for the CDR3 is TGTGCCAGCAGCTTACTAGTAGGGGACCAAGAGACCCAGTACTTC. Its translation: CASSLLVGDQETQYF.